The sequence of this T cell receptor beta chain was determined in a study of blood T cell repertoires in COVID-19. Overall study: The cDNA or gDNA used as material had been derived from T cells, B-cell-depleted T cells, or PBMCs.

The protocol was immunoSEQ multiplex PCR, while the TCRdb copy is restricted to in-frame clones and leaves out a portion. The repertoire includes 23,000 or so clones, 90% to 95% of them detected once, and approximately 8.4% sits in the top ten. The clonotype comes from a human donor in a cohort sampled during active COVID-19. Sequenced sample: peripheral blood.

The CDR3 nucleotides are TGTGCCAGCAGTTTCCAGCGGGGGGTTACTAGCACAGATACGCAGTATTTT. Protein sequence: CASSFQRGVTSTDTQYF. The chain carries TRBV28 and TRBJ2-3, with 9 bases matching TRBD2. The germline V gene encodes CDR1 MDHEN and CDR2 SYDVKM. V trimming: 3 bases; J trimming: 0 bases; junction bases outside the gene matches: 7. The CDR3 runs 17 residues. The variable domain in full, completed from reference TRBV28 and TRBJ2-3, reads DVKVTQSSRYLVKRTGEKVFLECVQDMDHENMFWYRQDPGLGLRLIYFSYDVKMKEKGDIPEGYSVSREKKERFSLILESASTNQTSMYLCASSFQRGVTSTDTQYFGPGTRLTVL.